This entry is about one T cell receptor beta chain. This clonotype was seen a few times. There is no known antigen for this receptor. Per-base qualities were not stored, and no clone one base away is much larger. V is pared back by 0 bases and J by 3 bases, with 6 bases lying between the germline termini. CDR1 and CDR2, per the germline V gene (reference sequence), are SGHKS and YYEKEE. The CDR3 runs 14 amino acids, cysteine and phenylalanine included. The retained sequence is limited to the CDR3, 42 bases, with the frame set at the first base. This record belongs to a study of response to subunit inactivated influenza vaccine (dated by TCRdb to the late 2010s). Looking at the study overall: Deep quantitative profiling of the T cell receptor repertoire was used in the study to follow responses to a trivalent subunit inactivated influenza vaccine. Study-wide conclusions, independent of this receptor: It was suggested by the authors that each seasonal influenza vaccination may recruit only a limited number of new T cells.

Library construction relied on RT-PCR. TCRdb names Illumina HiSeq 2500 as the instrument used. TCRdb took the public reads, trimmed them with fastp at Q25, ran MiXCR for clone calling and kept in-frame beta chains. CDR3 protein duplicates are merged, each entry listing the most common genes and DNA. This sample lists 450,000 to 600,000 distinct CDR3 sequences; approximately 7.8% were detected once. Less than 15% of the sample comes from the top ten. The rearrangement joined TRBV5-5 to TRBJ2-2; too little of a D gene remains to name it. The receptor was isolated from a man between 50 and 70 years old who received an inactivated influenza vaccine. Donor details come from another sample of the same person, matched by shared clones. The starting material was PBMCs from blood, obtained around 25 months after vaccination. The sequence in DNA is TGTGCCAGCAGCTTGGGGTGGGACACCGGGGAGCTGTTTTTT. This translates into CASSLGWDTGELFF. Extended through the reference TRBV5-5 and TRBJ2-2 proteins, this CDR3 yields the full variable domain: DAGVTQSPTHLIKTRGQQVTLRCSPISGHKSVSWYQQVLGQGPQFIFQYYEKEERGRGNFPDRFSARQFPNYSSELNVNALLLGDSALYLCASSLGWDTGELFFGEGSRLTVL.